One and the same sample provided the 28 T cell receptor beta chains below, sequenced in a study of blood T cell repertoires in COVID-19. Data came from immunoSEQ multiplex PCR; TCRdb stores just in-frame clones and leaves some out. The sample holds roughly 250,000 clones; 88% are singletons and the top ten take 2.5% to 3.5%. The sequenced material came from PBMCs or T cells enriched from blood (not recorded which). All receptors derive from a woman in her 40s who had been exposed to COVID-19.

This clone was counted between two and nine times. The chain employs TRBV6-2 or TRBV6-3 and TRBJ1-2; 9 positions agree with TRBD1. The CDR3 has 15 amino acids. CDR1 MNHEY and CDR2 SVGEGT come from the germline V gene. The V gene end was trimmed by 0 bases and the J gene end by 7 bases; junction bases not matched to a gene: 6. CDR3 sequence (DNA): TGTGCCAGCAGTTACTCGGGACAGGGAGGACGTGGCTACACCTTC. This gives the protein CASSYSGQGGRGYTF.

The rearrangement joins TRBV16 to TRBJ1-1, with a tentative D call TRBD1 (5 bases). The germline CDR1 and CDR2 sequences are KGHSY and FQNENV. This CDR3 has 13 residues. V lost 0 bases and J 4 bases, leaving 6 bases between the germline ends. CDR3 sequence (DNA): TGTGCCAGCAGCCAATCCAGGGCCACTGAAGCTTTCTTT. This sequence encodes CASSQSRATEAFF.

This clone appeared once. This chain joins TRBV4-2 and TRBJ2-6; TRBD1 matches at 8 bases. With 0 bases clipped from V and 0 bases from J, the junction kept 4 bases outside the gene matches. The CDR3 runs to 18 residues. Per germline, CDR1 LGHNA and CDR2 YNFKEQ. CDR3 in amino acids: CASSQDPTGDSGANVLTF. The DNA for the CDR3 is TGTGCCAGCAGCCAAGATCCGACAGGGGACTCTGGGGCCAACGTCCTGACTTTC.

J is TRBJ2-2 and V is TRBV2, with no clear D. From germline, CDR1 is SNHLY and CDR2 FYNNEI. V shed 1 base and J shed 1 base, with 4 bases lying between them. This CDR3 region has 14 residues. CDR3 sequence (DNA): TGTGCCAGCAGTGAAGGCAGGAACACCGGGGAGCTGTTTTTT. Translated: CASSEGRNTGELFF.

The V and J genes are TRBV29-1 and TRBJ2-1, with 8 bases lining up with TRBD2. The V segment lost 5 bases and the J segment 8 bases; nucleotides outside the gene matches: 8. From germline, CDR1 is SQVTM and CDR2 ANQGSEA. This CDR3 has 13 amino acids. Here the CDR3 reads CSVKSSGGDEQFF. The CDR3 DNA sequence: TGCAGCGTTAAATCCAGCGGGGGTGATGAGCAGTTCTTC.

The chain recombines TRBV6-5 with TRBJ2-7, with D possibly matching TRBD1 (6 bases). The CDR3 runs to 15 residues. V dropped 2 bases and J dropped 0 bases, with 11 bases sitting between them. From germline, CDR1 is MNHEY and CDR2 SVGAGI. Here the CDR3 DNA reads TGTGCCAGCAGTTACACGGACAGAAGCTCCTACGAGCAGTACTTC. Its translation: CASSYTDRSSYEQYF.

The V gene is TRBV4-1, the J gene TRBJ1-5; 8 bases are a match to TRBD1. The CDR3 length is 15 residues. Germline CDR1 and CDR2: MGHRA and YSYEKL. Trimming at V came to 0 bases and at J to 6 bases, leaving 4 bases not matched to a gene. CDR3 region: CASSQEPGGGQPQHF. As DNA, the CDR3 is TGCGCCAGCAGCCAAGAACCAGGGGGCGGTCAGCCCCAGCATTTT.

The CDR3 reads CASSQDSTANEQFF. The CDR3 DNA is TGCGCCAGCAGCCAGGACTCAACCGCGAATGAGCAGTTCTTC. V is TRBV5-1 and J is TRBJ2-1; a possible D gene is TRBD2 (5 bases). CDR1 SGHRS and CDR2 YFSETQ come from the germline V gene. The CDR3 is 14 amino acids. V was clipped by 4 bases and J by 7 bases, with 15 bases between them.

This rearrangement joins TRBV5-4 to TRBJ2-1, with TRBD2 as a possible D gene (5 bases). The CDR3 is 16 amino acids. Germline CDR1 and CDR2: SGHNT and YYREEE (reference sequence). The germline V and J ends were trimmed by 0 bases and 4 bases, with 14 bases remaining between them. CDR3 loop: CASSLASGRLYNEQFF. In DNA form, the CDR3 reads TGTGCCAGCAGCTTGGCGTCAGGACGACTATACAATGAGCAGTTCTTC.

The rearrangement joins TRBV7-9 to TRBJ2-1; TRBD2 matches at 9 bases. This CDR3 is built from 17 residues. The germline V gene has CDR1 SEHNR and CDR2 FQNEAQ (reference sequence). Trimming removed 0 bases from V and 4 bases from J; junction bases left unmatched: 7. The CDR3 is CASSLAALAGIYNEQFF. The CDR3 bases are TGTGCCAGCAGCTTAGCAGCTCTAGCGGGAATATACAATGAGCAGTTCTTC.

This clone has a single count. Relative to the germline gene, one junction end is altered; a read error may explain this. The chain recombines TRBV5-1 with TRBJ2-3; possible D gene TRBD2, 6 bases. The CDR3 loop spans 16 amino acids. CDR1 and CDR2 (germline): SGHRS, YFSETQ. CDR3 region: CASSSDLGARGDTQYF. CDR3 sequence (DNA): TGTGCCAGCAGCTCCGACCTCGGGGCCCGGGGGGATACGCAGTATTTT.

V gene TRBV7-9 combines with J gene TRBJ1-6; D may be TRBD1 (6 bases). Per the germline V gene, CDR1 is SEHNR and CDR2 is FQNEAQ (reference sequence). Trimming took off 2 bases at V and 10 bases at J, with 18 bases between the two ends. The CDR3 has 16 residues. In DNA form, the CDR3 reads TGTGCCAGCAGCTTAACAGGGACCCCCAAATTATCACCCCTCCACTTT. Translated, it gives CASSLTGTPKLSPLHF.

This clone was counted between two and nine times. The V gene is TRBV3-1 (or the pseudogene TRBV3-2), the J gene TRBJ2-7, with 12 bases fitting TRBD2. V lost 5 bases, J lost 2 bases, and 1 base stayed unmatched. Germline CDR1 is LGHDT and CDR2 is YNNKEL (reference sequence). CDR3 length: 14 residues. The CDR3 DNA sequence: TGTGCCAGCAGCGGACTAGCGGGAACCTACGAGCAGTACGTC. Protein product: CASSGLAGTYEQYV.

This rearrangement joins TRBV5-5 to TRBJ1-2, with D tentatively TRBD1 (6 bases). Germline CDR1 reads SGHKS; CDR2 reads YYEKEE (reference sequence). Trimming took 0 bases from V and 4 from J, leaving 13 bases between them. The CDR3 consists of 15 residues. In DNA form, the CDR3 reads TGTGCCAGCAGCTTGGTGCCAGGCAGGGGCTATGGCTACACCTTC. Protein: CASSLVPGRGYGYTF.

The sample holds one count of this clone. The chain combines TRBV19 with TRBJ1-2; 8 nucleotides match TRBD1. Germline V CDR1 and CDR2: LNHDA, SQIVND (reference sequence). The CDR3 totals 16 residues. The J segment lost 5 bases and the V segment lost 5 bases, leaving 13 bases of the junction unmatched. The CDR3 DNA follows: TGTGCCAGTAGTCCCGGGACAGGCCTAGGGTTATATGGCTACACCTTC. It is translated as CASSPGTGLGLYGYTF. Looking up the rest from reference TRBV19 and TRBJ1-2 gives the full variable domain: DGGITQSPKYLFRKEGQNVTLSCEQNLNHDAMYWYRQDPGQGLRLIYYSQIVNDFQKGDIAEGYSVSREKKESFPLTVTSAQKNPTAFYLCASSPGTGLGLYGYTFGSGTRLTVV.

The CDR3 is CASSLFHYEQFF. CDR3 nucleotide sequence: TGTGCCAGCAGCTTGTTTCATTATGAGCAGTTCTTC. This chain links TRBV5-6 with TRBJ2-1; D not certain. In germline, CDR1 is SGHDT, CDR2 YYEEEE. Trimming took 1 base from V and 8 from J, leaving 7 bases between them. CDR3 length: 12 residues.

V and J are TRBV4-2 and TRBJ2-1; the match to TRBD1 covers 9 bases. This CDR3 contains 14 residues. V shed 4 bases, J shed 5 bases, and the junction held 3 bases outside the gene matches. Germline values: CDR1 LGHNA, CDR2 YNFKEQ. The CDR3 coding sequence is TGTGCCAGCAGCCCCCGGGACAGGGACAATGAGCAGTTCTTC. This encodes CASSPRDRDNEQFF.

The chain joins TRBV7-2 to TRBJ2-7; 14 bases agree with TRBD2. The CDR3 spans 16 residues. From germline, CDR1 is SGHTA and CDR2 FQGNSA. With 4 bases clipped from V and 2 bases from J, the junction kept 4 bases outside the gene matches. The CDR3, as DNA: TGTGCCAGCAGCTCCCAGACTAGCGGGGGGGCCTACGAGCAGTACTTC. Its protein product is CASSSQTSGGAYEQYF.

This chain links TRBV6-2 or TRBV6-3 with TRBJ2-7; the match to TRBD2 covers 14 bases. Germline V CDR1 and CDR2: MNHEY, SVGEGT. After removal of 5 bases from V and 1 base from J, the junction contained 10 bases not matched to a gene. This CDR3 spans 18 amino acids. The CDR3 DNA reads as TGTGCCAGCAGTCGTGGGGGACTAGCGGGAGTGTTGTCCTACGAGCAGTACGTC. Encoded protein: CASSRGGLAGVLSYEQYV.

The J gene is TRBJ2-5, the V gene TRBV5-5, with a tentative D call TRBD1 (6 bases). From germline, CDR1 is SGHKS and CDR2 YYEKEE (reference sequence). The V gene lost 4 bases and the J gene lost 5 bases, with 15 bases spanning the gap. This CDR3 spans 14 amino acids. This CDR3 is CASSLVGGTETQYF. The CDR3, as DNA: TGTGCCAGCAGCCTAGTAGGGGGTACGGAGACCCAGTACTTC.

The V gene is TRBV11-3, the J gene TRBJ2-5; D is perhaps TRBD1 (6 bases). Germline V gives CDR1 SGHNT, CDR2 YENEEA. V lost 1 base to trimming and J lost 2 bases, with 8 bases between them. The CDR3 runs to 14 residues. The CDR3 nucleotides are TGTGCCAGCAGCTTAGGAGGGGGACAAGAGACCCAGTACTTC. Translation: CASSLGGGQETQYF.

The chain combines TRBV11-2 with TRBJ2-1; 7 positions agree with TRBD1. V lost 1 base to trimming and J lost 6 bases; unmatched junction nucleotides: 6. Germline V CDR1 and CDR2: SGHAT, FQNNGV. This CDR3 has 15 residues. Here the CDR3 DNA reads TGTGCCAGCAGCTTAGGACAGGGTCTTATCAATGAGCAGTTCTTC. It encodes CASSLGQGLINEQFF.

The genes are TRBV15 and TRBJ2-4; D is undetermined. V was cut by 1 base and J by 0 bases, with 16 bases left in between. CDR1 LNHNV and CDR2 YYDKDF come from the germline V gene (reference sequence). The CDR3 extends over 18 amino acids. In nucleotides, the CDR3 is TGTGCCACCAGCAGAGCCGGGTCCCCGTCCCTAGCCAAAAACATTCAGTACTTC. Its protein product is CATSRAGSPSLAKNIQYF. Using reference TRBV15 and TRBJ2-4 for the parts outside the CDR3, the full variable domain is DAMVIQNPRYQVTQFGKPVTLSCSQTLNHNVMYWYQQKSSQAPKLLFHYYDKDFNNEADTPDNFQSRRPNTSFCFLDIRSPGLGDTAMYLCATSRAGSPSLAKNIQYFGAGTRLSVL.

Regarding this clone: Different DNA sequences within this sample yield the same CDR3. The chain uses TRBV19 and TRBJ1-5, with D unclear. Per the germline V gene, CDR1 is LNHDA and CDR2 is SQIVND (reference sequence). This CDR3 is built from 13 residues. Trimming left V 3 bases short and J 4 bases short, with 7 bases between. The CDR3 region has the DNA TGTGCCAGTAGTATGAGAGGAAATCAGCCCCAGCATTTT. This gives the protein CASSMRGNQPQHF.

The rearrangement joins TRBV6-4 to TRBJ2-7, with TRBD2 as a possible D gene (7 bases). Looked up from germline, CDR1 is MRHNA and CDR2 is SNTAGT. With 3 bases removed from V and 0 bases from J, the gap between germline ends came to 12 bases. The length of the CDR3 is 15 residues. CDR3 protein: CASSEIAGASYEQYF. The CDR3, as DNA: TGTGCCAGCAGTGAAATTGCGGGGGCCTCCTACGAGCAGTACTTC.

The chain couples TRBV5-8 to TRBJ1-2, with TRBD1 matching over 9 bases. Germline V lookup: CDR1 SGHTS, CDR2 YDEGEE. The V and J ends lost 4 bases and 2 bases, in that order; junction bases with no gene match: 3. This CDR3 contains 14 residues. CDR3 nucleotide sequence: TGTGCCAGCAGCCGAGGGACAGGGAACTATGGCTACACCTTC. Protein product: CASSRGTGNYGYTF.

This clone appeared a few times. The genes are TRBV5-1 and TRBJ2-1; TRBD1 matches at 9 bases. V gave up 4 bases and J gave up 2 bases; unmatched junction bases: 13. This CDR3 region has 18 residues. Germline V gene lookup returns CDR1 SGHRS and CDR2 YFSETQ. CDR3 nucleotide sequence: TGCGCCAGCAGCACCTCTTACTCGGGACAGGGTACCTACAATGAGCAGTTCTTC. It translates to CASSTSYSGQGTYNEQFF.

The chain links TRBV6-5 to TRBJ2-7; 9 bases are a match to TRBD1. The CDR3 is made up of 15 amino acids. Germline-derived CDR1 and CDR2 are MNHEY and SVGAGI. V trimming: 0 bases; J trimming: 4 bases; junction bases outside the gene matches: 4. DNA of the CDR3: TGTGCCAGCAGTTACTCGGGGGACAGGGAATACGAGCAGTACTTC. It yields the protein CASSYSGDREYEQYF.